A selection of T cell receptor beta chains follows, all from one sample in a study of blood T cell repertoires in COVID-19. Assay used: immunoSEQ multiplex PCR; TCRdb lists only in-frame clones, some missing. The sample has around 200,000 clones, more than 75% seen once. The sample comprised peripheral blood. These receptors originate from a woman younger than 30 who had recovered from COVID-19. The CDR3 runs from the conserved cysteine through the conserved F or W. A D gene is named only where the DNA matches it firmly. Not all rows give a size; the values are once, few, many and, for expanded clones, a class.

d_gene | j_gene | v_gene | len | abundance | CDR3aa | CDR3nt
TRBD1 | TRBJ2-3 | TRBV9 | 15 | . | CASSAGTGGSDTQYF | TGTGCCAGCAGCGCCGGGACAGGCGGTTCAGATACGCAGTATTTT
TRBD1 | TRBJ2-2 | TRBV5-6 | 15 | . | CASSSGTGGYGELFF | TGTGCCAGCAGCAGTGGGACAGGGGGTTACGGGGAGCTGTTTTTT
TRBD1 | TRBJ1-1 | TRBV29-1 | 12 | . | CSVARGHTEAFF | TGCAGCGTTGCCAGGGGGCATACTGAAGCTTTCTTT
. | TRBJ2-5 | TRBV5-4 | 14 | . | CASSFSHFQETQYF | TGTGCCAGCAGCTTTTCGCACTTCCAAGAGACCCAGTACTTC
. | TRBJ1-2 | TRBV2 | 12 | . | CASLTANYGYTF | TGTGCCAGCCTGACAGCGAACTATGGCTACACCTTC
. | TRBJ1-1 | TRBV13 | 13 | . | CASSLNRATEAFF | TGTGCCAGCAGCTTGAACAGGGCCACTGAAGCTTTCTTT
TRBD2 | TRBJ2-5 | TRBV5-4 | 16 | . | CASSSPASGLKETQYF | TGTGCCAGCAGCTCCCCGGCTAGCGGACTGAAAGAGACCCAGTACTTC
TRBD1 | TRBJ1-1 | TRBV29-1 | 16 | . | CSVVGGRGHRNTEAFF | TGCAGCGTTGTCGGTGGCAGGGGGCATCGGAACACTGAAGCTTTCTTT
. | TRBJ1-6 | TRBV2 | 16 | . | CASSEGGSSYNSPLHF | TGTGCCAGCAGTGAAGGAGGGAGCTCCTATAATTCACCCCTCCACTTT
. | TRBJ1-5 | TRBV2 | 14 | . | CASSRTGGNQPQHF | TGTGCCAGCAGCCGGACTGGAGGTAATCAGCCCCAGCATTTT
. | TRBJ1-1 | TRBV6-5 | 11 | . | CASKGGTEAFF | TGTGCCAGCAAGGGGGGGACTGAAGCTTTCTTT
. | TRBJ1-3 | TRBV7-6 | 15 | . | CASSLSDRRGNTIYF | TGTGCCAGCAGCTTGTCGGACAGACGTGGAAACACCATATATTTT
. | TRBJ2-2 | TRBV7-3 | 16 | . | CASSLPRLGVTGELFF | TGTGCCAGCAGCCTGCCTAGGTTAGGGGTCACCGGGGAGCTGTTTTTT
TRBD2 | TRBJ2-1 | TRBV5-4 | 16 | . | CASSLPTAGGPNEQFF | TGTGCCAGCAGCTTGCCGACAGCGGGGGGCCCTAATGAGCAGTTCTTC
TRBD2 | TRBJ2-3 | TRBV2 | 16 | . | CASSEWEAGPTDTQYF | TGTGCCAGCAGTGAATGGGAAGCGGGACCCACAGATACGCAGTATTTT
. | TRBJ1-2 | TRBV4-1 | 15 | . | CASSQVGGPDYGYTF | TGCGCCAGCAGCCAAGTCGGGGGGCCGGACTATGGCTACACCTTC
TRBD1 | TRBJ2-7 | TRBV5-1 | 14 | . | CASSLGQGAWEQYF | TGCGCCAGCAGCTTGGGACAGGGGGCGTGGGAGCAGTACTTC
. | TRBJ2-5 | TRBV19 | 16 | . | CASRPPGNINQETQYF | TGTGCCAGTAGACCCCCGGGAAACATAAACCAAGAGACCCAGTACTTC
TRBD2 | TRBJ2-2 | TRBV4-1 | 14 | few | CASSPGLASGELFF | TGCGCCAGCAGCCCGGGACTAGCGTCAGGGGAGCTGTTTTTT
. | TRBJ1-1 | TRBV5-4 | 12 | . | CASSSEGYEAFF | TGTGCCAGCAGCTCGGAGGGATACGAAGCTTTCTTT
. | TRBJ2-2 | TRBV19 | 13 | . | CASSAQGTGELFF | TGTGCCAGTAGTGCGCAGGGTACCGGGGAGCTGTTTTTT
TRBD1 | TRBJ2-7 | TRBV2 | 12 | . | CASRGQGHEQYF | TGTGCCAGCAGAGGACAGGGCCACGAGCAGTACTTC
TRBD1 | TRBJ1-3 | TRBV7-9 | 16 | few | CASSPPDRISGNTIYF | TGTGCCAGCAGCCCCCCGGACAGGATCTCTGGAAACACCATATATTTT
TRBD1 | TRBJ2-3 | TRBV5-4 | 13 | . | CASSRDREDTQYF | TGTGCCAGCAGCCGGGACAGGGAAGATACGCAGTATTTT
TRBD1 | TRBJ2-7 | TRBV15 | 13 | . | CATSRAGGGEQYF | TGTGCCACCAGCAGAGCAGGGGGCGGCGAGCAGTACTTC
TRBD1 | TRBJ1-2 | TRBV27 | 15 | . | CASSQGQGWILGYTF | TGTGCCAGCTCCCAGGGACAGGGATGGATCCTTGGCTACACCTTC
. | TRBJ2-1 | TRBV7-2 | 14 | . | CASSSRQGNNEQFF | TGTGCCAGCAGCTCTCGGCAGGGTAACAATGAGCAGTTCTTC
. | TRBJ1-2 | TRBV7-2 | 17 | . | CASSLALGGYTSYGYTF | TGTGCCAGCAGCTTAGCGCTTGGCGGGTATACCTCCTATGGCTACACCTTC
. | TRBJ1-1 | TRBV18 | 14 | . | CASSGQNRKAEAFF | TGTGCCAGCTCGGGGCAAAACAGGAAGGCTGAAGCTTTCTTT
TRBD1 | TRBJ1-2 | TRBV2 | 14 | . | CASRNRGQIYGYTF | TGTGCCAGCAGGAACAGGGGGCAAATCTATGGCTACACCTTC
TRBD2 | TRBJ2-2 | TRBV5-6 | 17 | . | CASSLARLAGITGELFF | TGTGCCAGCAGCTTGGCCAGACTAGCGGGAATAACCGGGGAGCTGTTTTTT
TRBD2 | TRBJ2-1 | TRBV4-1 | 16 | . | CASSQVSAGGRNEQFF | TGCGCCAGCAGCCAAGTCTCGGCGGGGGGGCGAAATGAGCAGTTCTTC
TRBD2 | TRBJ2-3 | TRBV7-2 | 18 | . | CASSLSWATGGSTDTQYF | TGTGCCAGCAGCTTATCGTGGGCGACGGGGGGGAGCACAGATACGCAGTATTTT
. | TRBJ2-5 | TRBV24-1 | 14 | . | CATSDLKGDETQYF | TGTGCCACCAGTGATCTTAAGGGGGACGAGACCCAGTACTTC
TRBD1 | TRBJ1-1 | TRBV7-2 | 17 | . | CASSFLKFPGQGAEAFF | TGTGCCAGCAGCTTCCTCAAGTTCCCGGGACAGGGGGCAGAAGCTTTCTTT
TRBD1 | TRBJ2-3 | TRBV7-6 | 22 | . | CASSLKGTGGPLTSWAADTQYF | TGTGCCAGCAGCTTAAAAGGGACAGGGGGTCCCCTGACTAGCTGGGCCGCAGATACGCAGTATTTT
TRBD2 | TRBJ2-1 | TRBV6-6 | 17 | . | CASSRTDTTGGYNEQFF | TGTGCCAGCAGCCGAACCGACACAACCGGGGGGTACAATGAGCAGTTCTTC
TRBD1 | TRBJ1-6 | TRBV5-1 | 13 | . | CASSSPPRDRVAF | TGCGCCAGCAGCTCTCCACCCCGGGACAGGGTCGCCTTT
. | TRBJ2-6 | TRBV7-2 | 17 | . | CASSWTMAASGANVLTF | TGTGCCAGCAGCTGGACTATGGCCGCCTCTGGGGCCAACGTCCTGACTTTC
. | TRBJ1-1 | TRBV19 | 14 | . | CASSIGGQNTEAFF | TGTGCCAGTAGTATAGGGGGACAGAACACTGAAGCTTTCTTT